This T cell receptor beta chain comes out of a study of immune heterogeneity within non-small cell lung tumors. This clonotype is medium-sized by share. Template came from bulk tumor genomic DNA, at roughly 600 ng per sample. In surgery, several biopsies were collected from each primary tumor at widely spaced sites. The study enrolled patients with untreated, newly diagnosed non-small cell lung cancer who underwent curative surgery. Donors comprised newly diagnosed non-small cell lung cancer patients undergoing surgery with curative intent. TCR beta CDR3 regions came from multiplex PCR with 32 forward V and 13 reverse J primers. TCRdb independently ran MiXCR on the multiplex PCR reads; one entry per CDR3 protein. The sample consists of several thousand distinct CDR3 sequences, roughly a fifth of them appearing once. Germline V gene sequence: CDR1 MNHEY, CDR2 SVGEGT. The CDR3 is made up of 16 amino acids. With 6 bases clipped from V and 5 bases from J, the junction kept 15 bases outside the gene matches.

This receptor was obtained from an older woman with non-small cell lung cancer. The sample comprised lung tumor tissue. The V gene is TRBV6-2 or TRBV6-3, the J gene TRBJ1-1; 7 nucleotides agree with TRBD1. CDR3 DNA sequence: TGTGCCAGCAGAAGGCAGGGGGAGTGGGTTGTGACTGAAGCTTTCTTT. Translating it yields CASRRQGEWVVTEAFF.